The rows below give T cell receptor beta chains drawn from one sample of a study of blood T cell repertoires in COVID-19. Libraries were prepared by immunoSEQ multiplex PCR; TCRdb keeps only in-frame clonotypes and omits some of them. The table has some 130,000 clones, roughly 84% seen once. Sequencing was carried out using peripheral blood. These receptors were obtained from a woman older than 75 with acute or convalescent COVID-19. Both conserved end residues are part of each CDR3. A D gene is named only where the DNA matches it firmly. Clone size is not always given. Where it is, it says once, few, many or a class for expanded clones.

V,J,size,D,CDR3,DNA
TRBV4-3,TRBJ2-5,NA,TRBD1,CASSQDWGQGAQETQYF,TGCGCCAGCAGCCAAGATTGGGGACAGGGGGCACAAGAGACCCAGTACTTC
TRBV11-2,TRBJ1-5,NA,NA,CASSLGSARGNQPQHF,TGTGCCAGCAGCTTAGGTTCGGCCAGGGGCAATCAGCCCCAGCATTTT
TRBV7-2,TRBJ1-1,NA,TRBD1,CASSLTGGGTEAFF,TGTGCCAGCAGCTTAACAGGGGGCGGGACTGAAGCTTTCTTT
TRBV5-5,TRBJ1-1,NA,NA,CASSTRAGASSNTEAFF,TGTGCCAGCAGCACACGGGCAGGGGCTTCCTCGAACACTGAAGCTTTCTTT
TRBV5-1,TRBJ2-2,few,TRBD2,CASSAGGGTGELFF,TGCGCCAGCAGCGCGGGAGGGGGGACCGGGGAGCTGTTTTTT
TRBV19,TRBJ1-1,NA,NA,CASSILEGTEAFF,TGTGCCAGTAGTATTTTGGAGGGCACTGAAGCTTTCTTT
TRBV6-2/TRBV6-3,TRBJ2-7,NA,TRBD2,CASSYGRLAGGITYEQYF,TGTGCCAGCAGTTACGGGCGGCTAGCGGGGGGGATTACCTACGAGCAGTACTTC
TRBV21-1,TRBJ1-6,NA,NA,CASSKDTGFDSPLHF,TGTGCCAGCAGCAAAGACACAGGCTTCGATTCACCCCTCCACTTT
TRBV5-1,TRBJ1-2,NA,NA,CASSFGQGVYGYTF,TGCGCCAGCAGCTTCGGCCAGGGTGTCTATGGCTACACCTTC
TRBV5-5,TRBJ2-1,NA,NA,CASSILASSYNEQFF,TGTGCCAGCAGCATTCTAGCCAGCTCCTACAATGAGCAGTTCTTC
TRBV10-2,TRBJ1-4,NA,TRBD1,CASSEPPGQGYEKLFF,TGCGCCAGCAGTGAGCCCCCGGGACAGGGCTATGAAAAACTGTTTTTT
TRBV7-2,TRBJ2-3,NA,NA,CASSPRRGRVTDTQYF,TGTGCCAGCAGCCCAAGGAGGGGCCGAGTCACAGATACGCAGTATTTT
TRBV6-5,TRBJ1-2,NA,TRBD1,CASSYLDDRGYGYTF,TGTGCCAGCAGTTACCTCGATGACAGGGGGTATGGCTACACCTTC
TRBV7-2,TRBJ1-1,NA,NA,CASSTLQGFEAFF,TGTGCCAGCAGCACCCTACAGGGTTTTGAAGCTTTCTTT
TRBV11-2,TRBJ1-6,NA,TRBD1,CASSPPGQGLPPLHF,TGTGCCAGCAGCCCCCCGGGACAGGGTTTACCACCCCTCCACTTT
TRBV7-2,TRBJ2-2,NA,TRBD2,CASSPPGLAGRGTGELFF,TGTGCCAGCAGCCCCCCGGGACTAGCGGGGCGCGGCACCGGGGAGCTGTTTTTT
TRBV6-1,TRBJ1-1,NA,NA,CASSEILRGGSEAFF,TGTGCCAGCAGTGAAATCCTAAGGGGGGGGAGTGAAGCTTTCTTT
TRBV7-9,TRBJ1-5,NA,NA,CASRSRGSNQPQHF,TGTGCCAGCCGTTCGCGGGGAAGCAATCAGCCCCAGCATTTT
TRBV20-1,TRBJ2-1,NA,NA,CSASPGLYRSYNEQFF,TGCAGTGCTAGTCCGGGACTCTATCGCTCCTACAATGAGCAGTTCTTC
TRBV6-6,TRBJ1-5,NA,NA,CASSLTGNQPQHF,TGTGCCAGCAGCCTTACAGGGAATCAGCCCCAGCATTTT
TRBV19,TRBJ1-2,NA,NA,CASSGAGSYGYTF,TGTGCCAGTAGTGGGGCAGGCTCCTATGGCTACACCTTC
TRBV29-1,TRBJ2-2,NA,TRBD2,CSGGLANTGELFF,TGCAGCGGAGGACTAGCGAACACCGGGGAGCTGTTTTTT
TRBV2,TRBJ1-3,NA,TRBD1,CASSVDRGAGNTIYF,TGTGCCAGCAGTGTGGACAGGGGGGCTGGAAACACCATATATTTT
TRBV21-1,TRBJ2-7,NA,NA,CASSYRWILFRDRAYEQYF,TGTGCCAGCAGCTACCGATGGATCCTTTTCCGGGACAGAGCCTACGAGCAGTACTTC
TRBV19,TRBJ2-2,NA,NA,CASSPSGSRWLFF,TGTGCCAGTAGTCCGTCCGGGTCCCGGTGGCTGTTTTTT
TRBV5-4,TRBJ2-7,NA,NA,CASSFRQAPTYEQYF,TGTGCCAGCAGCTTTAGACAGGCACCCACCTACGAGCAGTACTTC
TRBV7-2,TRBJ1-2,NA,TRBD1,CASSLSGQNYGYTF,TGTGCCAGCAGCCTATCGGGACAGAACTATGGCTACACCTTC
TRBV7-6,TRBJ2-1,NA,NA,CASSLAPGLTYNEQFF,TGTGCCAGCAGCTTAGCGCCGGGACTTACATACAATGAGCAGTTCTTC
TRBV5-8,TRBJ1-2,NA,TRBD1,CASRFGTGLQGGYTF,TGTGCCAGCCGATTCGGGACAGGGCTCCAGGGCGGCTACACCTTC
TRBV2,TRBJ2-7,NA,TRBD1,CASRGQGAREQYF,TGTGCCAGCAGGGGACAGGGGGCGAGAGAGCAGTACTTC
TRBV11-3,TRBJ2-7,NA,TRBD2,CASSLRRGGPEQYF,TGTGCCAGCAGCTTAAGGCGGGGGGGCCCCGAGCAGTACTTC
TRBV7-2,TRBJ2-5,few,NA,CASSPARTSGETQYF,TGTGCCAGCAGCCCTGCCCGGACTTCGGGGGAGACCCAGTACTTC
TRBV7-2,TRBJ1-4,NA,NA,CASSLGGGQEKLFF,TGTGCCAGCAGCTTAGGGGGAGGGCAAGAAAAACTGTTTTTT
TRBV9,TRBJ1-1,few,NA,CASSEGSEGVDTEAFF,TGTGCCAGCAGCGAGGGGTCCGAGGGGGTGGACACTGAAGCTTTCTTT
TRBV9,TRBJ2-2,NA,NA,CASTPGQNTGELFF,TGTGCCAGCACCCCGGGACAAAACACCGGGGAGCTGTTTTTT